A selection of T cell receptor beta chains follows, all from one sample in a study of Graves' ophthalmopathy and Graves' hyperthyroidism. Each CDR3 protein is one row after TCRdb ran MiXCR on the multiplex PCR reads. Here the sample spans approximately 410,000 distinct CDR3 sequences, approximately 15% being singletons. The sample taken for sequencing was peripheral blood. The receptor source for this set is a woman aged 18-29 years with stable Graves' hyperthyroidism. Each CDR3 is given with its conserved first and last residue. A D gene is named only where the DNA matches it firmly. Only part of the rows carry a size: once, few, many, or a class if the clone is expanded.

>many|TRBV13|TRBJ1-2|TRBD1
CASSLGAGQGTYGYTF
TGTGCCAGCAGCTTAGGCGCGGGACAGGGGACCTATGGCTACACCTTC
>few|TRBV5-6|TRBJ2-4|TRBD1
CASSSQGGNIQYF
TGTGCCAGCAGTTCACAGGGGGGAAACATTCAGTACTTC
>many|TRBV6-2/TRBV6-3|TRBJ2-2|-
CASKPMGSNKNTGELFF
TGTGCCAGCAAGCCCATGGGGTCGAACAAAAACACCGGGGAGCTGTTTTTT
>many|TRBV19|TRBJ1-1|-
CASSPQGNMNTEAFF
TGTGCCAGTAGTCCACAGGGTAACATGAACACTGAAGCTTTCTTT
>many|TRBV11-2|TRBJ1-6|-
CASSLSTDENSPLHF
TGTGCCAGCAGCTTATCTACGGATGAAAATTCACCCCTCCACTTT
>-|TRBV28|TRBJ2-7|TRBD2
CASRTSGRRYEQYF
TGTGCCAGCAGGACTAGCGGGAGAAGGTACGAGCAGTACTTC
>many|TRBV15|TRBJ2-7|TRBD1
CATSRDKQGTDEQYF
TGTGCCACCAGCAGAGATAAACAGGGGACCGACGAGCAGTACTTC
>many|TRBV20-1|TRBJ2-7|TRBD2
CSATISGEDYEQYF
TGCAGTGCAACCATTAGCGGGGAGGACTACGAGCAGTACTTC
>many|TRBV6-1|TRBJ2-7|-
CASSRGYPYEQYF
TGTGCCAGCAGTCGGGGGTATCCCTACGAGCAGTACTTC
>many|TRBV24-1|TRBJ2-5|-
CATSDRWGLQETQYF
TGTGCCACCAGTGATCGATGGGGGCTCCAAGAGACCCAGTACTTC
>many|TRBV5-1|TRBJ1-1|TRBD1
CASSGGQGLGTEAFF
TGCGCCAGCAGCGGGGGACAGGGGCTTGGCACTGAAGCTTTCTTT
>-|TRBV19|TRBJ1-2|-
CASSTDGGSYGYTF
TGTGCCAGTAGTACAGATGGGGGGTCCTATGGCTACACCTTC
>many|TRBV12-3/TRBV12-4|TRBJ2-7|TRBD1
CASQGAYEQYF
TGTGCCAGCCAGGGGGCCTACGAGCAGTACTTC
>-|TRBV20-1|TRBJ1-2|-
CSATGHTYGYTF
TGCAGTGCTACAGGACACACCTATGGCTACACCTTC
>many|TRBV19|TRBJ1-1|-
CASSIWQNTEAFF
TGTGCCAGTAGTATTTGGCAGAACACTGAAGCTTTCTTT
>many|TRBV6-5|TRBJ1-2|TRBD1
CASSSETGYYGYTF
TGTGCCAGCAGTTCCGAGACAGGGTACTATGGCTACACCTTC
>few|TRBV29-1|TRBJ2-5|-
CSVEDPGQETQYF
TGCAGCGTTGAAGATCCAGGGCAGGAGACCCAGTACTTC
>-|TRBV15|TRBJ1-1|-
CATAGIMNTDAFF
TGTGCCACCGCAGGGATCATGAACACTGATGCTTTCTTT
>-|TRBV7-2|TRBJ1-3|TRBD1
CASSLAGTGSGNTIYF
TGTGCCAGCAGCTTAGCCGGGACAGGCTCTGGAAACACCATATATTTT
>many|TRBV7-9|TRBJ1-2|-
CASSLAIGLEGYTF
TGTGCCAGCAGCTTAGCGATCGGGCTCGAAGGCTACACCTTC
>many|TRBV6-1|TRBJ2-7|-
CASRVEGFSYEQYF
TGTGCCAGCAGGGTGGAGGGGTTCTCCTACGAGCAGTACTTC
>-|TRBV28|TRBJ2-7|-
CASSLSGREGEEQYF
TGTGCCAGCAGTTTATCGGGGCGGGAAGGGGAAGAGCAGTACTTC
>many|TRBV11-2|TRBJ1-3|-
CASSLTRNTIYF
TGTGCCAGCAGCTTAACAAGAAACACCATATATTTT
>many|TRBV5-1|TRBJ2-7|-
CASSLAGEDYEQYF
TGCGCCAGCAGCTTGGCTGGAGAGGACTACGAGCAGTACTTC
>many|TRBV6-2/TRBV6-3|TRBJ2-7|-
CASTHTRPYEQYF
TGTGCCAGCACCCACACGCGACCCTACGAGCAGTACTTC
>many|TRBV20-1|TRBJ1-2|-
CSARRGSGGYTF
TGCAGTGCTAGGAGGGGCTCCGGTGGCTACACCTTC
>many|TRBV20-1|TRBJ1-5|-
CSASLQRGKSNQPQHF
TGCAGTGCTAGTCTACAGAGGGGCAAGAGCAATCAGCCCCAGCATTTT
>many|TRBV7-8|TRBJ1-2|-
CASSLELAGNGYTF
TGTGCCAGCAGCTTAGAGTTGGCGGGAAATGGCTACACCTTC
>many|TRBV6-5|TRBJ1-1|-
CASSYFRDGAFF
TGTGCCAGCAGTTATTTCAGGGACGGCGCTTTCTTT
>many|TRBV29-1|TRBJ2-5|TRBD1
CSVYRGQETQYF
TGCAGCGTTTACAGGGGCCAAGAGACCCAGTACTTC
>many|TRBV12-3/TRBV12-4|TRBJ2-7|-
CASSLTGASYEQYF
TGTGCCAGCAGTTTAACGGGGGCATCCTACGAGCAGTACTTC
>many|TRBV27|TRBJ1-1|TRBD1
CASSPDVTGATEAFF
TGTGCCAGCAGTCCCGACGTGACAGGGGCCACTGAAGCTTTCTTT
>many|TRBV7-2|TRBJ2-5|TRBD1
CASSQGGDRGLEWQETQYF
TGTGCCAGCAGTCAAGGAGGGGACAGGGGGCTCGAATGGCAAGAGACCCAGTACTTC
>many|TRBV11-1|TRBJ1-1|-
CASSLITGEGTEAFF
TGTGCCAGCAGCTTAATAACCGGTGAGGGCACTGAAGCTTTCTTT
>many|TRBV20-1|TRBJ2-3|TRBD2
CSASTSGGSDTQYF
TGCAGTGCTAGCACTAGCGGGGGCTCGGATACGCAGTATTTT
>many|TRBV28|TRBJ2-5|TRBD1
CASTGTGVTQYF
TGTGCCAGCACCGGAACAGGGGTTACCCAGTACTTC
>many|TRBV6-1|TRBJ1-5|TRBD1
CATKTGWNQPQHF
TGTGCCACCAAGACAGGGTGGAATCAGCCCCAGCATTTT
>many|TRBV7-2|TRBJ1-1|-
CASSSDPDTEAFF
TGTGCCAGCAGCTCCGATCCCGACACTGAAGCTTTCTTT
>many|TRBV11-2|TRBJ1-3|-
CASSASTQRAGNTIYF
TGTGCCAGCAGCGCCTCAACCCAGAGGGCTGGAAACACCATATATTTT
>many|TRBV12-3/TRBV12-4|TRBJ1-1|-
CASSPGNTGNTEAFF
TGTGCCAGCAGCCCAGGGAACACCGGGAACACTGAAGCTTTCTTT
>many|TRBV7-2|TRBJ1-5|-
CASSRDGFNQPQHF
TGTGCCAGCAGCCGGGACGGATTCAATCAGCCCCAGCATTTT
>many|TRBV20-1|TRBJ2-5|TRBD1
CSARVDRGRETQYF
TGCAGTGCTAGAGTGGACAGGGGGCGAGAGACCCAGTACTTC
>-|TRBV12-3/TRBV12-4|TRBJ2-2|TRBD2
CASSLGLAGGLGGELFF
TGTGCCAGCAGTTTGGGACTAGCGGGAGGGCTCGGCGGGGAGCTGTTTTTT
>many|TRBV7-2|TRBJ1-1|-
CASSQDWNTEAFF
TGTGCCAGCAGCCAGGACTGGAACACTGAAGCTTTCTTT
>many|TRBV12-3/TRBV12-4|TRBJ1-5|-
CASSTRRGNSNQPQHF
TGTGCCAGCAGCACGCGAAGGGGGAATAGCAATCAGCCCCAGCATTTT